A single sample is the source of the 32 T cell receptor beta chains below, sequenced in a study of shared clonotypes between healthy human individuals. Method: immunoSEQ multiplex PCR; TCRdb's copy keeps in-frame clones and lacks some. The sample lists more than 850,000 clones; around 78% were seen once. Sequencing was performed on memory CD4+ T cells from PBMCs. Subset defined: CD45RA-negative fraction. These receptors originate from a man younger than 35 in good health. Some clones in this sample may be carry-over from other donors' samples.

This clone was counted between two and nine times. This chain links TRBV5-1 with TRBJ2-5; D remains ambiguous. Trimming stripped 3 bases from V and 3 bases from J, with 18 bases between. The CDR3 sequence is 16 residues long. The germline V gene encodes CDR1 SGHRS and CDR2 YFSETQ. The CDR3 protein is CASSSLGPRTEETQYF. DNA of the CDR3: TGCGCCAGCAGCTCCCTGGGTCCCCGAACGGAAGAGACCCAGTACTTC.

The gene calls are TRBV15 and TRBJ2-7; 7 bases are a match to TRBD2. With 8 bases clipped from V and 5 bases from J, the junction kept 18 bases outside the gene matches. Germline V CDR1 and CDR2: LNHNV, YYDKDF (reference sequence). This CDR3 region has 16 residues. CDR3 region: CATGPGGSGRTDEQYF. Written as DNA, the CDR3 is TGTGCCACCGGCCCGGGGGGTTCCGGGAGGACGGACGAGCAGTACTTC.

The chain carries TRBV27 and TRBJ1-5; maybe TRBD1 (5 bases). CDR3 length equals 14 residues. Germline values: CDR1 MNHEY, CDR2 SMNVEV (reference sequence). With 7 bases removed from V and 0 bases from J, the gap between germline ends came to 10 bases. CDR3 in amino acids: CASTPQGSNQPQHF. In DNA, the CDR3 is TGTGCCAGCACCCCCCAGGGTAGCAATCAGCCCCAGCATTTT.

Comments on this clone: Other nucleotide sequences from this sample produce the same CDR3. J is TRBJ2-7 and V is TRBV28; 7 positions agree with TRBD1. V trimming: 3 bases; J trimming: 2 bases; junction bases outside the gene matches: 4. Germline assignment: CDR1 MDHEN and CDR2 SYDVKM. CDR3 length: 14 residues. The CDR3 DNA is TGTGCCAGCAGTTTGGTGGGACAGACCTACGAGCAGTACTTC. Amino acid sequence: CASSLVGQTYEQYF.

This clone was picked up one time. The CDR3 loop is CASRGGQGKEKLFF. The CDR3 region has the DNA TGTGCCAGCAGGGGGGGACAGGGGAAAGAAAAACTGTTTTTT. The chain has TRBV28 and TRBJ1-4; 10 bases are shared with TRBD1. This CDR3 spans 14 amino acids. V shed 6 bases and J 8 bases; nucleotides not matched to a gene: 6. Germline-derived CDR1 and CDR2 are MDHEN and SYDVKM.

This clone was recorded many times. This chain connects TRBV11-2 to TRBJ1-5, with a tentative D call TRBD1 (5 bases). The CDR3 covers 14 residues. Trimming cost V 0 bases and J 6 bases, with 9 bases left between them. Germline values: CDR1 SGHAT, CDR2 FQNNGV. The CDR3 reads CASSLDQGSQPQHF. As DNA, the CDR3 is TGTGCCAGCAGCTTAGATCAGGGATCTCAGCCCCAGCATTTT.

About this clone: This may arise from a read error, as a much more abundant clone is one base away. The CDR3 loop is CSVAFSGATQYF. DNA for the CDR3: TGCAGCGTTGCATTTTCTGGCGCTACGCAGTATTTT. The chain is built from TRBV29-1 and TRBJ2-3; D unclear. V was pared by 4 bases and J by 8 bases, with 13 bases between. The CDR3 is 12 amino acids. Germline V gene data show CDR1 as SQVTM and CDR2 as ANQGSEA.

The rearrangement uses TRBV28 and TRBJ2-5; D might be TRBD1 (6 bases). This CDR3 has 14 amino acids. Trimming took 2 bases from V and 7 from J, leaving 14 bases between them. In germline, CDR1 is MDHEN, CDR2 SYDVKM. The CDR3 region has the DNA TGTGCCAGCAGTTTAAGCGCAGGGGAAGGGACCCAGTACTTC. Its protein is CASSLSAGEGTQYF.

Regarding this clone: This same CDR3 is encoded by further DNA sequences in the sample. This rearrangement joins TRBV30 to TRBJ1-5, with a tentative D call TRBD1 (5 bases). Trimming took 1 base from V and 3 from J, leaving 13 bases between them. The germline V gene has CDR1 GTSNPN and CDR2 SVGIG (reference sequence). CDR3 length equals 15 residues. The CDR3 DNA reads TGTGCCTGGAGTGCCTTAAGGGGAAACAATCAGCCCCAGCATTTT. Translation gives CAWSALRGNNQPQHF. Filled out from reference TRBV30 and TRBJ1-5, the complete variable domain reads SQTIHQWPATLVQPVGSPLSLECTVEGTSNPNLYWYRQAAGRGLQLLFYSVGIGQISSEVPQNLSASRPQDRQFILSSKKLLLSDSGFYLCAWSALRGNNQPQHFGDGTRLSIL.

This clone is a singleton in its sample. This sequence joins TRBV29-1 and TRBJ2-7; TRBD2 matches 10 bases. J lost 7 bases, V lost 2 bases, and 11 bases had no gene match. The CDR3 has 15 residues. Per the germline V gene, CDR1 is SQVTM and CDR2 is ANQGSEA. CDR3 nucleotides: TGCAGCGTTGAACCACCTAGCGGGAGAAGAGGTGAGCAGTACTTC. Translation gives CSVEPPSGRRGEQYF.

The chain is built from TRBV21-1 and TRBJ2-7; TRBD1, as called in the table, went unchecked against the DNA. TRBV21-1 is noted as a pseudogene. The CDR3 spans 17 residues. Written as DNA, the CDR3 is TGTGCCAGCAGCAAACGGGACAGGGGTCATGGAGCCTACGAGCAGTACTTC. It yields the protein CASSKRDRGHGAYEQYF.

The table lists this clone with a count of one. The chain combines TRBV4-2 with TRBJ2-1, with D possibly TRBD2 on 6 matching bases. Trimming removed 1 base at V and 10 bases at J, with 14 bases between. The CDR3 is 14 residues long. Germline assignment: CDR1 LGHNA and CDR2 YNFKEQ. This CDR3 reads CASSQVSRRGEQFF. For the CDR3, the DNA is TGTGCCAGCAGCCAAGTGTCGCGGCGGGGAGAGCAGTTCTTC.

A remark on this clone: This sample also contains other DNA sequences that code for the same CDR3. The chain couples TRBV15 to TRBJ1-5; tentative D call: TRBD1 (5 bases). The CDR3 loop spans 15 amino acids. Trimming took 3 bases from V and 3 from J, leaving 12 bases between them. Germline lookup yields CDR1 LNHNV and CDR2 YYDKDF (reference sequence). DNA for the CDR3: TGTGCCACCAGCAGGGACTTTGGGGCCAATCAGCCCCAGCATTTT. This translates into CATSRDFGANQPQHF. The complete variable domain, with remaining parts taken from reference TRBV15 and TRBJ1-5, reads DAMVIQNPRYQVTQFGKPVTLSCSQTLNHNVMYWYQQKSSQAPKLLFHYYDKDFNNEADTPDNFQSRRPNTSFCFLDIRSPGLGDTAMYLCATSRDFGANQPQHFGDGTRLSIL.

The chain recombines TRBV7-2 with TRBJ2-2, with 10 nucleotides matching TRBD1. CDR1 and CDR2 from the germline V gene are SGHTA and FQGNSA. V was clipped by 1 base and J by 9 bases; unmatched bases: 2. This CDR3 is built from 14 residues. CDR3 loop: CASSLGQGARELFF. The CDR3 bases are TGTGCCAGCAGCTTAGGACAGGGGGCGCGGGAGCTGTTTTTT.

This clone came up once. CDR3 residues: CASSRPLEAGANVLTF. DNA for the CDR3: TGTGCCAGCAGCCGACCCCTAGAAGCTGGGGCCAACGTCCTGACTTTC. The rearrangement joins TRBV5-7 to TRBJ2-6; D is unclear. TRBV5-7 is an open reading frame, and its role is uncertain. Trimming removed 4 bases at V and 2 bases at J, with 13 bases between. This CDR3 is 16 amino acids long.

The CDR3 protein is CASSLFASGTGELFF. CDR3 bases: TGTGCCAGCAGTTTATTCGCTTCGGGCACCGGGGAGCTGTTTTTT. The chain combines TRBV28 with TRBJ2-2, with D uncertain. Germline CDR1 and CDR2: MDHEN and SYDVKM. Between the trimmed V and J ends, which lost 1 base and 4 bases, there was a span of 10 bases. This CDR3 contains 15 residues.

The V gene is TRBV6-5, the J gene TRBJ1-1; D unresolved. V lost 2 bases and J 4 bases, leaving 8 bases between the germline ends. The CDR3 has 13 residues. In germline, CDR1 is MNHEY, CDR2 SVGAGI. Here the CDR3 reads CASSYLPGTEAFF. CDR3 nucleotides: TGTGCCAGCAGTTACCTCCCAGGCACTGAAGCTTTCTTT.

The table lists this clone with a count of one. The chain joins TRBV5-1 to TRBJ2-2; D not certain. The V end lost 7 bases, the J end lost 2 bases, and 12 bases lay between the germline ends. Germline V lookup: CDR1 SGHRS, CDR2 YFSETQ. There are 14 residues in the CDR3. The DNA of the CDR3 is TGCGCCAGCGAATCTACAGTTAACACCGGGGAGCTGTTTTTT. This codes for CASESTVNTGELFF.

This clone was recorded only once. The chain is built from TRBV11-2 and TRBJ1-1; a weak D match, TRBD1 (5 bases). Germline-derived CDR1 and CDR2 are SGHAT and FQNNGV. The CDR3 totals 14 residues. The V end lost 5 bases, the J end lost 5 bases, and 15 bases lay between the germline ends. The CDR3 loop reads CASSQNLGDTEAFF. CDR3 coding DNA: TGTGCCAGCAGCCAAAACCTAGGGGATACTGAAGCTTTCTTT.

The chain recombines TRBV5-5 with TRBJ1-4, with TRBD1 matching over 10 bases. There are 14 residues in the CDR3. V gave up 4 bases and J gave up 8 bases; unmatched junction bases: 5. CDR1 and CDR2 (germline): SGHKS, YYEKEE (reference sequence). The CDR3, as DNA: TGTGCCAGCAGCACGACAGGGGGCCGGGAAAAACTGTTTTTT. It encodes CASSTTGGREKLFF.

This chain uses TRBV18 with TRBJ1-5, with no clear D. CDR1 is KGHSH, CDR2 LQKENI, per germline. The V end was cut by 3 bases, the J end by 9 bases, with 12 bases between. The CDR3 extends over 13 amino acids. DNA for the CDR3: TGTGCCAGCTCACCGGGCGCCCTCGGGCCCCAGCATTTT. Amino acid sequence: CASSPGALGPQHF.

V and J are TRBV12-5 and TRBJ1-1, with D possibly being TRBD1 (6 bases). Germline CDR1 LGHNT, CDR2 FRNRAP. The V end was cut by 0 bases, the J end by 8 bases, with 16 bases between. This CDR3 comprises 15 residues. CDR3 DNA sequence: TGTGCTAGTGGTTTGGTATCGACAGGTCGCGCCGAAGCTTTCTTT. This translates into CASGLVSTGRAEAFF.

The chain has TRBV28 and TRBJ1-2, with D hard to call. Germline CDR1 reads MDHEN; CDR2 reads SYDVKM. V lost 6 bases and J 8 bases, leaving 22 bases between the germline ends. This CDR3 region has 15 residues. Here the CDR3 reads CASSPSPYARGGYTF. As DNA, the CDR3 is TGTGCCAGCAGCCCCTCCCCCTATGCCCGGGGAGGCTACACCTTC.

The CDR3 reads CASSLGGNGEKLFF. CDR3 DNA sequence: TGTGCCAGCAGCTTAGGAGGAAACGGGGAAAAACTGTTTTTT. The gene calls are TRBV7-6 and TRBJ1-4; D call uncertain. The CDR3 extends over 14 amino acids. V shed 1 base and J shed 8 bases, with 11 bases lying between them. Looked up from germline, CDR1 is SGHVS and CDR2 is FNYEAQ. The whole variable domain, remainder taken from reference TRBV7-6 and TRBJ1-4, is GAGVSQSPRYKVTKRGQDVALRCDPISGHVSLYWYRQALGQGPEFLTYFNYEAQQDKSGLPNDRFSAERPEGSISTLTIQRTEQRDSAMYRCASSLGGNGEKLFFGSGTQLSVL.

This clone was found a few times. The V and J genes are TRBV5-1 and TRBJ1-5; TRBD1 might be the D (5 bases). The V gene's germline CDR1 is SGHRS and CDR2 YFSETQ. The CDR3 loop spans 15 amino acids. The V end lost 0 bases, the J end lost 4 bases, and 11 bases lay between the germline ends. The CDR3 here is CASSLGGGSNQPQHF. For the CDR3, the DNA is TGCGCCAGCAGCTTGGGTGGGGGTTCAAATCAGCCCCAGCATTTT.

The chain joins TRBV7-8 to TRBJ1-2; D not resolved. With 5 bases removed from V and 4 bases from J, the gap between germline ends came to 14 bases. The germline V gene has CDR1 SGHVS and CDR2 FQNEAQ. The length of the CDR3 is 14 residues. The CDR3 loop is CASSLAGGFYGYTF. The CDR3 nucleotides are TGTGCCAGCAGCCTCGCGGGCGGCTTCTATGGCTACACCTTC.

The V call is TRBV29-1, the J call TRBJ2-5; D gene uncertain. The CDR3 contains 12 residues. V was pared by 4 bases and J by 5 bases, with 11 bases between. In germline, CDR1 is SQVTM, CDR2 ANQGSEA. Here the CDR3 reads CSVAGARETQYF. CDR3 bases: TGCAGCGTTGCAGGCGCCCGGGAGACCCAGTACTTC.

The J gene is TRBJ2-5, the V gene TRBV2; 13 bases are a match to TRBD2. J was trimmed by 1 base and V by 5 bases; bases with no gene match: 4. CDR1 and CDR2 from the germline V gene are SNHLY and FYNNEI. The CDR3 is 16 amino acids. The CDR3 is CASSSTSGRVQETQYF. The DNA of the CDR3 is TGTGCCAGCAGTTCAACTAGCGGGAGGGTCCAAGAGACCCAGTACTTC.

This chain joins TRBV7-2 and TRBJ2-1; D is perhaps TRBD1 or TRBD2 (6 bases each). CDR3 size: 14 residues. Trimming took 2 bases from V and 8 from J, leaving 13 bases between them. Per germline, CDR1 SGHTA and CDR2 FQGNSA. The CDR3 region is CASSLRPGADEQFF. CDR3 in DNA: TGTGCCAGCAGCTTACGACCGGGGGCGGATGAGCAGTTCTTC.

The CDR3 region has the DNA TGTGCCAGCAGCTTCGGGGAGCGGGAGGTTCGGGAGACCCAGTACTTC. This codes for CASSFGEREVRETQYF. The chain carries TRBV4-2 and TRBJ2-5; TRBD2 matches 9 bases. From germline, CDR1 is LGHNA and CDR2 YNFKEQ. The CDR3 extends over 16 amino acids. V was clipped by 5 bases and J by 5 bases; unmatched bases: 12.

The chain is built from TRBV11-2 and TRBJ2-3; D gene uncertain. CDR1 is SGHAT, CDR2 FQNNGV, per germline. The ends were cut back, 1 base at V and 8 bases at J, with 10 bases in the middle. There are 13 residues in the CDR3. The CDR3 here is CASSLAADGTQYF. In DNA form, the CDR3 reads TGTGCCAGCAGCTTAGCTGCAGACGGTACGCAGTATTTT.

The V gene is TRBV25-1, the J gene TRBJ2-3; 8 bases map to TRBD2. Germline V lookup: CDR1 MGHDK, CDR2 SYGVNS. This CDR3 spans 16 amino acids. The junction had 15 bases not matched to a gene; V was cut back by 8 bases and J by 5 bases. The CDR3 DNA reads TGTGCCAGCTCCACGACTAGCGACCGAGGGGAAGATACGCAGTATTTT. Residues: CASSTTSDRGEDTQYF. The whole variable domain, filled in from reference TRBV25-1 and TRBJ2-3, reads EADIYQTPRYLVIGTGKKITLECSQTMGHDKMYWYQQDPGMELHLIHYSYGVNSTEKGDLSSESTVSRIRTEHFPLTLESARPSHTSQYLCASSTTSDRGEDTQYFGPGTRLTVL.